This entry is about one T cell receptor (beta chain). Its cognate antigen is unknown. The data were obtained in a study of Ad26.COV2.S vaccination and SARS-CoV-2 variants. In the study overall: The Ad26.COV2.S arm of the COV1001 trial was where the donor was placed. Once, or twice with 56 days between doses, Ad26.COV2.S was given intramuscularly.

Profiled with immunoSEQ multiplex PCR; TCRdb holds only in-frame clones, not every one. The data show a few hundred thousand clones, 92% seen once. Study-wide results and caveats: Considerable breadth of spike-specific CD8+ and CD4+ T cell responses has reportedly been documented following vaccination.

CDR3 size: 16 residues. Germline V gives CDR1 PRHDT, CDR2 FYEKMQ (reference sequence). The V segment lost 4 bases and the J segment 10 bases; nucleotides outside the gene matches: 11. Treatment of the sample: about 20 received Ad26.COV2.S at low or high dose, single or two shots; 5 received placebo; per-sample allocation not given. Sampling was performed 63 days after the first vaccine or placebo injection. This Boston cohort included adults aged 18-55 years. The chain joins TRBV13 to TRBJ2-1; 12 bases line up with TRBD2. Sequencing was performed on peripheral blood, taken in a trial of Ad26.COV2.S vaccine versus placebo. This receptor was taken from a person between 18 and 59 years old who received the Ad26.COV2.S COVID-19 vaccine or a placebo. The CDR3 region is CASSSSGGAPGDEQFF. The CDR3 DNA reads as TGTGCCAGCAGCTCTAGCGGGGGGGCGCCCGGGGACGAGCAGTTCTTC.